This record looks at one T cell receptor beta chain sequence and its context. The sample belongs to a study of radiotherapy plus CTLA-4 blockade in lung cancer. The CDR3 is 15 residues long. Germline V gives CDR1 SNHLY, CDR2 FYNNEI. V lost 6 bases, J lost 4 bases, and 19 bases lay in between. Generated by immunoSEQ multiplex PCR, the TCRdb table keeps only in-frame clones and is missing some. Of roughly 30,000 clones in the sample, around four fifths are singletons; the top ten hold 24%. The study treated chemo-refractory metastatic non-small-cell lung cancer patients with focal radiation plus ipilimumab CTLA-4 blockade.

Material: peripheral blood, obtained from a patient treated with radiotherapy plus ipilimumab. This sequence originates from a human donor with non-small cell lung cancer that progressed on radiotherapy plus ipilimumab. The V call is TRBV2, the J call TRBJ2-7; a weak D match, TRBD2 (6 bases). CDR3 coding DNA: TGTGCCAGCAGAAACCGGGAGTCTGGTTGGTACGAGCAGTACTTC. It specifies CASRNRESGWYEQYF. Full variable domain (missing parts from reference TRBV2 and TRBJ2-7): EPEVTQTPSHQVTQMGQEVILRCVPISNHLYFYWYRQILGQKVEFLVSFYNNEISEKSEIFDDQFSVERPDGSNFTLKIRSTKLEDSAMYFCASRNRESGWYEQYFGPGTRLTVT.